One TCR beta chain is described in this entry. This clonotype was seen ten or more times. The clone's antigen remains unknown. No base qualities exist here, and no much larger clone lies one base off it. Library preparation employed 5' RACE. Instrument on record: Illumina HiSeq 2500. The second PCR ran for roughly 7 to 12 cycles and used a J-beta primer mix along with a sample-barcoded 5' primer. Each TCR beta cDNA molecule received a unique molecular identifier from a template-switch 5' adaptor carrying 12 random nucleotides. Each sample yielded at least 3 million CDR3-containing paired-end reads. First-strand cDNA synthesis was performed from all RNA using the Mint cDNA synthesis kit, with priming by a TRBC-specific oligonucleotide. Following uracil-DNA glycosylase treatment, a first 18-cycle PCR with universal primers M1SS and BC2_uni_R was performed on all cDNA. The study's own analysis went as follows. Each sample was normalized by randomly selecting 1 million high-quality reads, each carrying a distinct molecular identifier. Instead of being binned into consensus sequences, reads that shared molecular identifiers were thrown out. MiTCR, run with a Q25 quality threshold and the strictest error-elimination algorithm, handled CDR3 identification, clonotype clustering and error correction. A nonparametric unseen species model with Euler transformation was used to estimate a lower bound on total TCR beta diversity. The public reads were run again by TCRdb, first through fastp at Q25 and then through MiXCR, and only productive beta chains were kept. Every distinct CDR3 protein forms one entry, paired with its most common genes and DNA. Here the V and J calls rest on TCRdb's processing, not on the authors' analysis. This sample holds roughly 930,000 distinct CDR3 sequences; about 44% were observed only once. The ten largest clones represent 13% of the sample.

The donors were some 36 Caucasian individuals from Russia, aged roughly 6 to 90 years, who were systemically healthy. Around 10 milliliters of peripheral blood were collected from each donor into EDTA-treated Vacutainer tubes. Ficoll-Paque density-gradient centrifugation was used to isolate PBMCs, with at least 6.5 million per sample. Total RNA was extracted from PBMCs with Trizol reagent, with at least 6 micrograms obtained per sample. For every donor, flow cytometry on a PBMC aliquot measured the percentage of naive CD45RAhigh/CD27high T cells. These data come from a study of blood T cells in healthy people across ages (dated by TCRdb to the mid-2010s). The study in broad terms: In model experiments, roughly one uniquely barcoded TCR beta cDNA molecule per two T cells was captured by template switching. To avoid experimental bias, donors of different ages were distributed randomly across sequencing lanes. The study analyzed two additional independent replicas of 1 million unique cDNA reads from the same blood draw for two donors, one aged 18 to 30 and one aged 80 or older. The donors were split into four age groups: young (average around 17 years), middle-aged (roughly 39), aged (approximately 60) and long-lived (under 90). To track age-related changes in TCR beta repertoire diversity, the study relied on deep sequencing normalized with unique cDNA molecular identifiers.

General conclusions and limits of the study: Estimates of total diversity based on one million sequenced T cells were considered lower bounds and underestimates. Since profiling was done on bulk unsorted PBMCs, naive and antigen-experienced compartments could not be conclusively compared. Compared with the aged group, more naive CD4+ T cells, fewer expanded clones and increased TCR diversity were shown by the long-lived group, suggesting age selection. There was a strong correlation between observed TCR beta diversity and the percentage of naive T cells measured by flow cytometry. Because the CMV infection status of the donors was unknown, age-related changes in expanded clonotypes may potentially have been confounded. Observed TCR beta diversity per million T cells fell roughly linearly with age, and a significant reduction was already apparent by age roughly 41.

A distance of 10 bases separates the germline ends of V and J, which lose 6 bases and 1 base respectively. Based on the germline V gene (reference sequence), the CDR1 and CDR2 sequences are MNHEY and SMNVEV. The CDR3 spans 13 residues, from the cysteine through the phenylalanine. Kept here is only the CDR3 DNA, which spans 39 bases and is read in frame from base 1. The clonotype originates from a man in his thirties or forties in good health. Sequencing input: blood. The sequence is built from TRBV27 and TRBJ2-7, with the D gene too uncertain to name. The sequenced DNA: TGTGCCAGCAGCTTAGGACCTTCCTACGAGCAGTACTTC. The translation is CASSLGPSYEQYF.